This T cell receptor (beta chain) was identified in a study of blood T cell repertoires in COVID-19. Looking at the study overall: Acute and convalescent COVID-19 specimens originated in the United States, Italy and Spain. In each case, the material was cDNA or gDNA derived from T cells, B-cell-depleted T cells, or PBMCs.

The method was immunoSEQ multiplex PCR; TCRdb's version includes in-frame clones alone and lacks a portion of them. This sample carries about 190,000 clones, around 87% of them seen once, and the ten largest clones take 0.85% to 0.95%. A word on this clone: A far larger clone is one nucleotide away, so this likely arose from a read error.

The germline V gene has CDR1 SGHTA and CDR2 FQGNSA. This CDR3 has 13 amino acids. J lost 5 bases, V lost 5 bases, and 2 bases had no gene match. The receptor was derived from a woman aged 18-29 years who had recovered from COVID-19. The gene calls are TRBV7-2 and TRBJ2-5; 10 nucleotides align to TRBD2. Material: peripheral blood. The CDR3 sequence: CASSRSGGETQYF. Written as DNA, the CDR3 is TGTGCCAGCAGCCGTAGCGGGGGGGAGACCCAGTACTTC.